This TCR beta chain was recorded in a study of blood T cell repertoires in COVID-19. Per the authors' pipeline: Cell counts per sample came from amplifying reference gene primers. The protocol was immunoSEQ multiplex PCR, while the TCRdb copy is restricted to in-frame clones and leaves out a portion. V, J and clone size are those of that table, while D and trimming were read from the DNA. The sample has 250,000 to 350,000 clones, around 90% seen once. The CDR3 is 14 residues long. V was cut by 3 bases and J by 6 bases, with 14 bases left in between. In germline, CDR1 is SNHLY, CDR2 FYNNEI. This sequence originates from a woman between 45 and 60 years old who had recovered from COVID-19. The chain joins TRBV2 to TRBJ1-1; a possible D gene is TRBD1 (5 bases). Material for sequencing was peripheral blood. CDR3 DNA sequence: TGTGCCAGCAGTGACCCTTCAGGGTCCGCTGAAGCTTTCTTT. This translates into CASSDPSGSAEAFF.